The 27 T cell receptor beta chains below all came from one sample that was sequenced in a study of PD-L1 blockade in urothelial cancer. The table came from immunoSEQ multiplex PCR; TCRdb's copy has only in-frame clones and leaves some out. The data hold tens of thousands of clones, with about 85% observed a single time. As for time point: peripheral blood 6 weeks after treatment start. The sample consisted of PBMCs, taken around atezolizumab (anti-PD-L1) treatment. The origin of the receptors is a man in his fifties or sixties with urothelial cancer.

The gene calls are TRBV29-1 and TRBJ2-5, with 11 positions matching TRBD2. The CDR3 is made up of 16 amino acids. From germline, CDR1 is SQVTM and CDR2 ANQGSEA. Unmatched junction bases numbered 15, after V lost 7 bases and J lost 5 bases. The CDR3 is CSARMGASGRRETQYF. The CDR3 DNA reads TGCAGCGCCCGAATGGGGGCTAGCGGGAGGCGGGAGACCCAGTACTTC.

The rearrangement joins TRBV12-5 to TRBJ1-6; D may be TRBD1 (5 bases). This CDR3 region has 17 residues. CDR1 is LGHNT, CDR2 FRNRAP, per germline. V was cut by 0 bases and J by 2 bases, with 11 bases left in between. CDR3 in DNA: TGTGCTAGTGGTTTGGTACCCACAGGAGCCTATAATTCACCCCTCCACTTT. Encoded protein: CASGLVPTGAYNSPLHF.

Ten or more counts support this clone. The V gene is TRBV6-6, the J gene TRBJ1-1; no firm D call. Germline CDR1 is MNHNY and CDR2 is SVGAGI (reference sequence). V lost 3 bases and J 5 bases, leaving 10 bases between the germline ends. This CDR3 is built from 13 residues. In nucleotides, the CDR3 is TGTGCCAGCAGTTATCGGGGAAGGACTGAAGCTTTCTTT. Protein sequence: CASSYRGRTEAFF.

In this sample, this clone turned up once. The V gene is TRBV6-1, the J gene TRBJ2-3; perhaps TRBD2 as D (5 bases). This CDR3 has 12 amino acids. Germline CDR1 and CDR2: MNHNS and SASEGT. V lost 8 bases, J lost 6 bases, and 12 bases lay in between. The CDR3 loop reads CASSRGSDTQYF. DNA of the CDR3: TGTGCCAGCTCTCGGGGTTCCGATACGCAGTATTTT.

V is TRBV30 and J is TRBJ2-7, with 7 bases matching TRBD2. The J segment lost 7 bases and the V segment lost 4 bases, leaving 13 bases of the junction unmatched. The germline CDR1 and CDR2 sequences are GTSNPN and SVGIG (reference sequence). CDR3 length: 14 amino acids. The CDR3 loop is CAWNVGLAALEQYF. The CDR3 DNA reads TGTGCCTGGAATGTTGGCCTAGCGGCACTTGAGCAGTACTTC.

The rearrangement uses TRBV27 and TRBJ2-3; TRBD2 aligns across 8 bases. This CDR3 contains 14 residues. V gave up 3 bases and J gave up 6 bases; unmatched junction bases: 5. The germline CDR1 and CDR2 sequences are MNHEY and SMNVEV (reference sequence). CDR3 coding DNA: TGTGCCAGCAGTTTGGGGACTAGTTTTGATACGCAGTATTTT. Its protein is CASSLGTSFDTQYF.

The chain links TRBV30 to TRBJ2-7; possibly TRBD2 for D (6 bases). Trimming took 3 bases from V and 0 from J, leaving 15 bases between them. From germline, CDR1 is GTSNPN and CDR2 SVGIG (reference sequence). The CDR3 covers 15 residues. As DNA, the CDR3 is TGTGCCTGGAGGCCCCTGGGGGGAATCTCCTACGAGCAGTACTTC. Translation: CAWRPLGGISYEQYF. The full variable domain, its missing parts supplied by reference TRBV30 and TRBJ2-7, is SQTIHQWPATLVQPVGSPLSLECTVEGTSNPNLYWYRQAAGRGLQLLFYSVGIGQISSEVPQNLSASRPQDRQFILSSKKLLLSDSGFYLCAWRPLGGISYEQYFGPGTRLTVT.

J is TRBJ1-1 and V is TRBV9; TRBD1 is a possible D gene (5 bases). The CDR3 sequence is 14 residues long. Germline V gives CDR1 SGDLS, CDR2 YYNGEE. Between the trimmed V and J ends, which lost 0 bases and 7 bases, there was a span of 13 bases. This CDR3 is CASSVVGGEGEAFF. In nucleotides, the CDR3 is TGTGCCAGCAGCGTAGTGGGGGGGGAAGGTGAAGCTTTCTTT. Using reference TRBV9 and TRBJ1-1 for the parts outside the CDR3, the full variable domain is DSGVTQTPKHLITATGQRVTLRCSPRSGDLSVYWYQQSLDQGLQFLIQYYNGEERAKGNILERFSAQQFPDLHSELNLSSLELGDSALYFCASSVVGGEGEAFFGQGTRLTVV.

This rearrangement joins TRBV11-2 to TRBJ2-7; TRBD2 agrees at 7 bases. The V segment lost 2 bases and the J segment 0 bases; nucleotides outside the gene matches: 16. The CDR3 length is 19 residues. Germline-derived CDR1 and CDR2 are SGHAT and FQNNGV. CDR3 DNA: TGTGCCAGCAGCTTACTGTCTGGTTGGGGGGGACTGAGCTCCTACGAGCAGTACTTC. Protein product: CASSLLSGWGGLSSYEQYF.

The CDR3 DNA is TGTGCCAGCAGCTTACATTACGAGCAGTACTTC. Its protein product is CASSLHYEQYF. The chain carries TRBV13 and TRBJ2-7; D gene uncertain. This CDR3 region has 11 residues. Germline-derived CDR1 and CDR2 are PRHDT and FYEKMQ (reference sequence). The V end lost 2 bases, the J end lost 4 bases, and 3 bases lay between the germline ends. Filled out from reference TRBV13 and TRBJ2-7, the complete variable domain reads AAGVIQSPRHLIKEKRETATLKCYPIPRHDTVYWYQQGPGQDPQFLISFYEKMQSDKGSIPDRFSAQQFSDYHSELNMSSLELGDSALYFCASSLHYEQYFGPGTRLTVT.

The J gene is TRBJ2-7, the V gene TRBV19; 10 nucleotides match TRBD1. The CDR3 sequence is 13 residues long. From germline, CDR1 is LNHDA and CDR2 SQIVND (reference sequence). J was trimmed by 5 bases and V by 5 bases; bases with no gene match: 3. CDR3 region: CASSRTGGDEQYF. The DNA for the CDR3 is TGTGCCAGTAGTCGGACAGGGGGGGACGAGCAGTACTTC.

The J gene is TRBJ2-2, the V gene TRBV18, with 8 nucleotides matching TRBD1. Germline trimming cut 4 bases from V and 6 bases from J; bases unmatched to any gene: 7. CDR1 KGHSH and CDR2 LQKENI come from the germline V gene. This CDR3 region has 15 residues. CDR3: CASSRDRGKAGELFF. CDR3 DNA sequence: TGTGCCAGCTCACGCGACAGGGGAAAAGCCGGGGAGCTGTTTTTT.

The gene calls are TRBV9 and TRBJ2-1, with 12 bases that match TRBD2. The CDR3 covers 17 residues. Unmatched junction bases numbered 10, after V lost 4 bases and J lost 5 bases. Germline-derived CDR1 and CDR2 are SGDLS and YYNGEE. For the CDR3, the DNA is TGTGCCAGCAGCCCTCGACTAGCGGGGGTCGTCAACAATGAGCAGTTCTTC. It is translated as CASSPRLAGVVNNEQFF.

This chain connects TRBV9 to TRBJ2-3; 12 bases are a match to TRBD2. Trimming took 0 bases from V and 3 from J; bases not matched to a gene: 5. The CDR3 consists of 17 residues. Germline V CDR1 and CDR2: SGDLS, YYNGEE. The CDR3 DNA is TGTGCCAGCAGCGTAGTAGCAGGACTAGCGGGGACAGATACGCAGTATTTT. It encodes CASSVVAGLAGTDTQYF.

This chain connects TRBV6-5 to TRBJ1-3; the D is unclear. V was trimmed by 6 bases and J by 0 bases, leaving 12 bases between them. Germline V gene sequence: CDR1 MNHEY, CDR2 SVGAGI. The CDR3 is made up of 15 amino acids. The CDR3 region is CASRNSQSSGNTIYF. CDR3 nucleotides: TGTGCCAGCAGAAACAGCCAGAGCTCTGGAAACACCATATATTTT.

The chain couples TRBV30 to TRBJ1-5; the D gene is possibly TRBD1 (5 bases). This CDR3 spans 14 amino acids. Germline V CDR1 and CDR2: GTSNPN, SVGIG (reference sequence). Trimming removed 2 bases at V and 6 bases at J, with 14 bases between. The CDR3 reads CAWSQWGGSQPQHF. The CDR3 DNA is TGTGCCTGGAGTCAGTGGGGGGGATCTCAGCCCCAGCATTTT. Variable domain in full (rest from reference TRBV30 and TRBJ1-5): SQTIHQWPATLVQPVGSPLSLECTVEGTSNPNLYWYRQAAGRGLQLLFYSVGIGQISSEVPQNLSASRPQDRQFILSSKKLLLSDSGFYLCAWSQWGGSQPQHFGDGTRLSIL.

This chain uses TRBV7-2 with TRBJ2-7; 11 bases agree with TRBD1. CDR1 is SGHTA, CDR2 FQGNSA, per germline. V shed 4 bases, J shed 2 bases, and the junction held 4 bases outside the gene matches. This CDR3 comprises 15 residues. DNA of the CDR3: TGTGCCAGCAGCTATCCGGGACAGGGGGCCTACGAGCAGTACTTC. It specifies CASSYPGQGAYEQYF.

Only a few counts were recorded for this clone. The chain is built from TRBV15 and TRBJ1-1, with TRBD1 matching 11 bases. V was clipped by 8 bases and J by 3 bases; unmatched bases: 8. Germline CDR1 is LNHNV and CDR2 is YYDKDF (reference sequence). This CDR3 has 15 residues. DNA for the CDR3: TGTGCCACCGACAGGGGGGACAGGGGGTACACTGAAGCTTTCTTT. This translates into CATDRGDRGYTEAFF.

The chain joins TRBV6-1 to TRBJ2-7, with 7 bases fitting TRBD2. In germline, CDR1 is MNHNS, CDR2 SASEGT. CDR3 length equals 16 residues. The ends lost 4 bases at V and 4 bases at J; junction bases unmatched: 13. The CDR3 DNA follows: TGTGCCAGCAGTGCCACTAGCGCGACGACGTTTTACGAGCAGTACTTC. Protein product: CASSATSATTFYEQYF.

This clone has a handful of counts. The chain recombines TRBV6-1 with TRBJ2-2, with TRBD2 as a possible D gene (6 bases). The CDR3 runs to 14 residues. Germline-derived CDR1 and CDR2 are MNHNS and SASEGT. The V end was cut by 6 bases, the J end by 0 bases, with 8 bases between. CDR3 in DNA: TGTGCCAGCAGAGGGACTCCGAACACCGGGGAGCTGTTTTTT. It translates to CASRGTPNTGELFF.

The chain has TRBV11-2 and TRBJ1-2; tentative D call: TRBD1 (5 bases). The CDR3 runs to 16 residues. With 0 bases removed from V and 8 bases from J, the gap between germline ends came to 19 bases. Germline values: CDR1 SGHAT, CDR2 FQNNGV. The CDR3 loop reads CASSLDRGSGAQGYTF. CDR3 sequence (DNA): TGTGCCAGCAGCTTAGATCGGGGGTCCGGGGCTCAGGGCTACACCTTC.

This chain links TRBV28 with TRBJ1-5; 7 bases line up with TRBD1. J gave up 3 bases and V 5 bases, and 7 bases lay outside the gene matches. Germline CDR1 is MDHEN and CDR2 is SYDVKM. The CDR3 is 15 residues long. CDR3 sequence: CASSTGTENNQPQHF. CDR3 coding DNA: TGTGCCAGCAGTACCGGGACAGAAAACAATCAGCCCCAGCATTTT.

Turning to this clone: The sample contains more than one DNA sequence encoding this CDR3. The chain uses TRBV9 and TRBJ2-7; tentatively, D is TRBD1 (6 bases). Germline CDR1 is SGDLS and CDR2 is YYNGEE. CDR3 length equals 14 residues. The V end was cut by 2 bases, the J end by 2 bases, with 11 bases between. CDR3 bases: TGTGCCAGCAGCGTTGGTGGGGGCACCTACGAGCAGTACTTC. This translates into CASSVGGGTYEQYF.

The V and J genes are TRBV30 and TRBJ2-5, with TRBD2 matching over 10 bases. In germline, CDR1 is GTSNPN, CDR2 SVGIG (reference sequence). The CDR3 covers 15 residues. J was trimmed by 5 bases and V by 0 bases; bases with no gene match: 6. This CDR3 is CAWSVLAGVGETQYF. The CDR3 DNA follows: TGTGCCTGGAGTGTCCTAGCGGGAGTAGGGGAGACCCAGTACTTC.

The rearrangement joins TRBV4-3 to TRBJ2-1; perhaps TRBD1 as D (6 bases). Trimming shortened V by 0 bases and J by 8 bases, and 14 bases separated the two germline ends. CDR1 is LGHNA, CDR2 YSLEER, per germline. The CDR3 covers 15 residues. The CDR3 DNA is TGCGCCAGCAGCCAAGATTATTGGGGGCAAGATGAGCAGTTCTTC. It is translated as CASSQDYWGQDEQFF.

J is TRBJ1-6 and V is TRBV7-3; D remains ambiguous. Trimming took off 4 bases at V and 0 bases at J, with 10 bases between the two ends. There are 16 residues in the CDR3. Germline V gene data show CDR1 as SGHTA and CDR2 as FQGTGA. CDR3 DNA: TGTGCCAGCAGCTCACCGGGGAGCTCCTATAATTCACCCCTCCACTTT. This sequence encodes CASSSPGSSYNSPLHF.

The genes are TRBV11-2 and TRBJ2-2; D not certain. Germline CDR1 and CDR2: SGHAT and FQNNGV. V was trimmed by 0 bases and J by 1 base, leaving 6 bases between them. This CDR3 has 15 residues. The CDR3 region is CASSLDRQNTGELFF. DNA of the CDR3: TGTGCCAGCAGCTTAGATCGACAGAACACCGGGGAGCTGTTTTTT.